The TCR beta chain described here comes from a study of blood T cell repertoires in COVID-19. The wider study: The origin of the acute and convalescent COVID-19 samples was the United States, Italy and Spain. PBMCs, B-cell-depleted T cells, or T cells were the source of the cDNA or gDNA that made up the material.

Germline CDR1 GTSNPN, CDR2 SVGIG (reference sequence). With 3 bases removed from V and 1 base from J, the gap between germline ends came to 10 bases. The CDR3 is 14 amino acids. It was during active infection that Seattle patients were enrolled and then longitudinally followed. In the original analysis: The authors estimated nucleated cell counts from reference gene primer amplification. The assay was immunoSEQ multiplex PCR, and TCRdb's table has in-frame clones only and misses some. The V and J calls and clone size are taken from that table; D and trimming were inferred from the DNA. Of tens of thousands of clones in the sample, 88% were seen once.

The clonotype comes from a woman aged 60-75 years with COVID-19, enrolled during active disease. The sequencing input was peripheral blood. The chain joins TRBV30 to TRBJ1-3, with a tentative D call TRBD1 (5 bases). CDR3 residues: CAWRAGYSGNTIYF. CDR3 nucleotides: TGTGCCTGGAGGGCAGGGTATTCTGGAAACACCATATATTTT.